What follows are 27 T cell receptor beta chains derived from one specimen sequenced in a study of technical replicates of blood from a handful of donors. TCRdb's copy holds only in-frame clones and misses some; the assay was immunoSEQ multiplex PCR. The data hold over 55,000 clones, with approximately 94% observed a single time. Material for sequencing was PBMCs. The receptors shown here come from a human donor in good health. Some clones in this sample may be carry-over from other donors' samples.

Here the CDR3 reads CASSPDRTNEKLFF. The CDR3, as DNA: TGTGCCAGCTCACCGGACAGAACTAATGAAAAACTGTTTTTT. This chain connects TRBV18 to TRBJ1-4; TRBD1 is a possible D gene (6 bases). Looked up from germline, CDR1 is KGHSH and CDR2 is LQKENI. There are 14 residues in the CDR3. Deletions cut 3 bases from V and 1 base from J, with 6 bases between.

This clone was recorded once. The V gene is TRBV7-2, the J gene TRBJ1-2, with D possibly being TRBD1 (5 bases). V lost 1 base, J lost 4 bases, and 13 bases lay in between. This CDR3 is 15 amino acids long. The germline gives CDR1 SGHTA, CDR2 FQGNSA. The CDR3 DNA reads TGTGCCAGCAGCTTAGAGGGGTGGTATGGCTATGGCTACACCTTC. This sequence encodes CASSLEGWYGYGYTF. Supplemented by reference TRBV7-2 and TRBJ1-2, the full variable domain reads GAGVSQSPSNKVTEKGKDVELRCDPISGHTALYWYRQSLGQGLEFLIYFQGNSAPDKSGLPSDRFSAERTGGSVSTLTIQRTQQEDSAVYLCASSLEGWYGYGYTFGSGTRLTVV.

In DNA, the CDR3 is TGTGCCAGCAGCTCCCGCACCGGGACAGGGGATGGCTACACCTTC. It codes for CASSSRTGTGDGYTF. This chain uses TRBV7-8 with TRBJ1-2; 10 bases match TRBD1. V shed 4 bases and J 6 bases; nucleotides not matched to a gene: 8. CDR1 and CDR2 (germline): SGHVS, FQNEAQ. The CDR3 consists of 15 residues.

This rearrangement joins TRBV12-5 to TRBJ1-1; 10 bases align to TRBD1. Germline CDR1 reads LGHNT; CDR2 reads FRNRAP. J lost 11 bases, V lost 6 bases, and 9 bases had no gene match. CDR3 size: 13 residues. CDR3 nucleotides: TGTGCTAGTGGGGGGGGACAGGGGAAGGAGGCTTTCTTT. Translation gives CASGGGQGKEAFF. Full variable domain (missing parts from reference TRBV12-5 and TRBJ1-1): DARVTQTPRHKVTEMGQEVTMRCQPILGHNTVFWYRQTMMQGLELLAYFRNRAPLDDSGMPKDRFSAEMPDATLATLKIQPSEPRDSAVYFCASGGGQGKEAFFGQGTRLTVV.

CDR3 nucleotides: TGTGCCAGCAGCTTGGTGGCGGGGTCGACCTACGAGCAGTACTTC. Its protein product is CASSLVAGSTYEQYF. The chain employs TRBV5-4 and TRBJ2-7; tentative D call: TRBD2 (6 bases). V lost 0 bases, J lost 2 bases, and 12 bases lay in between. The CDR3 length is 15 residues. The germline V gene has CDR1 SGHNT and CDR2 YYREEE (reference sequence).

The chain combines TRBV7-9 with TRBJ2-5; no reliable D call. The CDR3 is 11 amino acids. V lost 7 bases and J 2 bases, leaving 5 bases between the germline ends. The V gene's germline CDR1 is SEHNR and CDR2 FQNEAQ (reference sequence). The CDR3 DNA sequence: TGTGCCAGCAACTCGCAAGAGACCCAGTACTTC. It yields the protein CASNSQETQYF.

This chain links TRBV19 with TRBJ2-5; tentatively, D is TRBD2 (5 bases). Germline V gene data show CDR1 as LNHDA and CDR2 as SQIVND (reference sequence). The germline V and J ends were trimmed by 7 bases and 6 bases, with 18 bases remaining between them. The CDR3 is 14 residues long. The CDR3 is CASTNEPGSQTQYF. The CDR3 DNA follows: TGTGCCAGTACAAATGAACCGGGGAGTCAGACCCAGTACTTC.

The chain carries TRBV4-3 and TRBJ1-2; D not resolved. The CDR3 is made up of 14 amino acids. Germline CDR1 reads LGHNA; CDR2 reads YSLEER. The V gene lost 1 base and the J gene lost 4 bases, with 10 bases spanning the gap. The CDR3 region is CASSQGGLGYGYTF. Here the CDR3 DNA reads TGCGCCAGCAGCCAAGGAGGGCTAGGCTATGGCTACACCTTC.

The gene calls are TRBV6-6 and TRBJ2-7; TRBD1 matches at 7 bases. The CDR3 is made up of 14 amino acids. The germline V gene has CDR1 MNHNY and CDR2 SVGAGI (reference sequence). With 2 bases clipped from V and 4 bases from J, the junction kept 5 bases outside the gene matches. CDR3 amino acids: CASSYGGRGYEQYF. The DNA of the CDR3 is TGTGCCAGCAGTTACGGTGGCAGGGGGTACGAGCAGTACTTC.

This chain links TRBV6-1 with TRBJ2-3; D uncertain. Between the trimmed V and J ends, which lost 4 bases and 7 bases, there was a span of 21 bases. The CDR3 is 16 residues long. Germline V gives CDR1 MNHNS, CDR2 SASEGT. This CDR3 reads CASSGPLASFPNTQYF. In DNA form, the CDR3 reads TGTGCCAGCAGTGGCCCGTTAGCCAGCTTTCCAAATACGCAGTATTTT.

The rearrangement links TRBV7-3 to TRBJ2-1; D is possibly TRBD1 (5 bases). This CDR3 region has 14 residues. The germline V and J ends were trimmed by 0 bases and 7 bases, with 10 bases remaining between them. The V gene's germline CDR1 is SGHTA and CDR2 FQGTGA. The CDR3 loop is CASSLTQGGNEQFF. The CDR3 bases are TGTGCCAGCAGCTTAACTCAGGGCGGAAATGAGCAGTTCTTC. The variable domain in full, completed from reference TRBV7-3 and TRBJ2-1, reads GAGVSQTPSNKVTEKGKYVELRCDPISGHTALYWYRQSLGQGPEFLIYFQGTGAADDSGLPNDRFFAVRPEGSVSTLKIQRTERGDSAVYLCASSLTQGGNEQFFGPGTRLTVL.

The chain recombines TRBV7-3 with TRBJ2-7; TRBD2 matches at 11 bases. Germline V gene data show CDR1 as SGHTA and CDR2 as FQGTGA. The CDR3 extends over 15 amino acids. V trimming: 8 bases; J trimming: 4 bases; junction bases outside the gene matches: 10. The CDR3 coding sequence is TGTGCCAGCCCTAAGTTGACTAGCGGGACGTACGAGCAGTACTTC. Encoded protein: CASPKLTSGTYEQYF.

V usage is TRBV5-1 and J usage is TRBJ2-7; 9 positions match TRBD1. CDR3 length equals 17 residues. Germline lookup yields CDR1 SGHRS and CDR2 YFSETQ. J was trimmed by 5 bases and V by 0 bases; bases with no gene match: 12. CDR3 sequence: CASSLELSGTGKHEQYF. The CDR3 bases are TGCGCCAGCAGCTTGGAGCTATCGGGGACAGGGAAGCACGAGCAGTACTTC.

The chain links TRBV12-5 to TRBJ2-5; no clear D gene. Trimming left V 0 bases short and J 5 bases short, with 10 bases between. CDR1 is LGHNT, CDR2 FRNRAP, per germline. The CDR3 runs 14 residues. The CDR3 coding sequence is TGTGCTAGTGGTTTGGTACCACAGCAGGAGACCCAGTACTTC. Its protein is CASGLVPQQETQYF. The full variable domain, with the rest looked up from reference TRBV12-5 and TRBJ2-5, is DARVTQTPRHKVTEMGQEVTMRCQPILGHNTVFWYRQTMMQGLELLAYFRNRAPLDDSGMPKDRFSAEMPDATLATLKIQPSEPRDSAVYFCASGLVPQQETQYFGPGTRLLVL.

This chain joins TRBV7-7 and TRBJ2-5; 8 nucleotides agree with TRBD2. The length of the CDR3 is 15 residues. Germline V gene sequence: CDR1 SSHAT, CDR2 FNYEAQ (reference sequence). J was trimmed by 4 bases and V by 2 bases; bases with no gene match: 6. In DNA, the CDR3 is TGTGCCAGCAGCTTATCGAGCGGGAGAGGAGAGACCCAGTACTTC. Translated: CASSLSSGRGETQYF.

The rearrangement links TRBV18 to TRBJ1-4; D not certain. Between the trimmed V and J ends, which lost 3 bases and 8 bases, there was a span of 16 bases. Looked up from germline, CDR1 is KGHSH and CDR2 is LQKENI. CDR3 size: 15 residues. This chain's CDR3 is CASSPSGIPMEKLFF. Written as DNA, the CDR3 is TGTGCCAGCTCACCCTCCGGGATCCCGATGGAAAAACTGTTTTTT.

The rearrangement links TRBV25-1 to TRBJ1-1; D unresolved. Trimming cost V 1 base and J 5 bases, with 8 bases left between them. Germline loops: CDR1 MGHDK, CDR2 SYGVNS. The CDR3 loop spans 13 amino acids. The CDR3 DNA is TGTGCCAGCAGTGAATCGGGAGGGACTGAAGCTTTCTTT. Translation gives CASSESGGTEAFF.

CDR3 sequence (DNA): TGCAGCGTGGGCAATAGCGGAGTCAGAGATACGCAGTATTTT. Translating it yields CSVGNSGVRDTQYF. V gene TRBV29-1 combines with J gene TRBJ2-3; TRBD2 might be the D (6 bases). Trimming shortened V by 6 bases and J by 5 bases, and 18 bases separated the two germline ends. Germline values: CDR1 SQVTM, CDR2 ANQGSEA. The length of the CDR3 is 14 residues.

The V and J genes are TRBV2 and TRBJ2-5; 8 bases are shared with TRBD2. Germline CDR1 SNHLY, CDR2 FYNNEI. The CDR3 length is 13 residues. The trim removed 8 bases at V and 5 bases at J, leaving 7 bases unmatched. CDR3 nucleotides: TGTGCCAGCTCCGGGGGGGCCGTTGAGACCCAGTACTTC. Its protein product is CASSGGAVETQYF.

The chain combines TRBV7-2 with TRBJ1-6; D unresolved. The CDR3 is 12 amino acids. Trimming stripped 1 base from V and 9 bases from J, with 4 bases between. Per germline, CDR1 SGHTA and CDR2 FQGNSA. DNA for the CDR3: TGTGCCAGCAGCTTAGGGGCTTCACCCCTCCACTTT. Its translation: CASSLGASPLHF.

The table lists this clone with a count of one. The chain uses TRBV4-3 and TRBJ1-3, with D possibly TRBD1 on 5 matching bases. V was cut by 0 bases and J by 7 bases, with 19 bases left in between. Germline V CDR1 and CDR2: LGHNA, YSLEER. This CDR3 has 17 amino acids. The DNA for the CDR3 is TGCGCCAGCAGCCAAGAGCCGCGGGAGGGGAGGCAGAACACCATATATTTT. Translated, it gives CASSQEPREGRQNTIYF.

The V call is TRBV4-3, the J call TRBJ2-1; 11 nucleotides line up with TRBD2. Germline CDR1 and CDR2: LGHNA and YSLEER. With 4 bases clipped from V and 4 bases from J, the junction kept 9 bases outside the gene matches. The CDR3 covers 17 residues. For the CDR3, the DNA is TGCGCCAGCAGCCCCCGAACTAGCGGGAGTCTGTACAATGAGCAGTTCTTC. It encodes CASSPRTSGSLYNEQFF.

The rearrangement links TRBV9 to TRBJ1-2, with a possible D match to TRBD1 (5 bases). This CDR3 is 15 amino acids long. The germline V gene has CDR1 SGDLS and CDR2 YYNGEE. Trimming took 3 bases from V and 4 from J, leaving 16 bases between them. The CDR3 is CASSARPAGGYGYTF. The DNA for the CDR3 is TGTGCCAGCAGCGCCCGACCGGCCGGGGGCTATGGCTACACCTTC.

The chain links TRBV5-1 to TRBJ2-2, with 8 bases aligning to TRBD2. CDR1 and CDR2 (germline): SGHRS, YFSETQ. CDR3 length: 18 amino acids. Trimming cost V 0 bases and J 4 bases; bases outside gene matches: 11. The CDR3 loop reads CASSLGDSGIRTTGELFF. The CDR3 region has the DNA TGCGCCAGCAGCTTGGGGGATAGCGGGATTCGCACCACCGGGGAGCTGTTTTTT. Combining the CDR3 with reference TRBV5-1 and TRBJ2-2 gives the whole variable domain KAGVTQTPRYLIKTRGQQVTLSCSPISGHRSVSWYQQTPGQGLQFLFEYFSETQRNKGNFPGRFSGRQFSNSRSEMNVSTLELGDSALYLCASSLGDSGIRTTGELFFGEGSRLTVL.

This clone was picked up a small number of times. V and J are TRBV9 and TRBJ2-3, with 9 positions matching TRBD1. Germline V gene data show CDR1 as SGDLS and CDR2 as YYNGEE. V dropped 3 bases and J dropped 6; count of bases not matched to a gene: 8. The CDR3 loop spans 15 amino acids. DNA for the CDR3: TGTGCCAGCAGCGCCCGGACAGGGGACGGTGATACGCAGTATTTT. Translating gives CASSARTGDGDTQYF. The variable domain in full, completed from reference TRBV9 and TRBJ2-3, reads DSGVTQTPKHLITATGQRVTLRCSPRSGDLSVYWYQQSLDQGLQFLIQYYNGEERAKGNILERFSAQQFPDLHSELNLSSLELGDSALYFCASSARTGDGDTQYFGPGTRLTVL.

CDR3 sequence (DNA): TGTGCCAGCAGACCCCTCCGACAGGGGGCCTACTATGGCTACACCTTC. It encodes CASRPLRQGAYYGYTF. The V call is TRBV27, the J call TRBJ1-2, with 10 bases aligning to TRBD1. This CDR3 contains 16 residues. The germline CDR1 and CDR2 sequences are MNHEY and SMNVEV (reference sequence). Trimming at V came to 6 bases and at J to 3 bases, leaving 10 bases not matched to a gene.

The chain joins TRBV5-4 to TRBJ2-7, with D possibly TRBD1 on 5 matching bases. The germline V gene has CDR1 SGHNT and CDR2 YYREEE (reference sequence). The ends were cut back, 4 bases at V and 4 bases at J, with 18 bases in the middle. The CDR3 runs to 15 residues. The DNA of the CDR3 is TGTGCCAGCAGCCCCACCAAAGGGGCTAGGTACGAGCAGTACTTC. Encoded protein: CASSPTKGARYEQYF. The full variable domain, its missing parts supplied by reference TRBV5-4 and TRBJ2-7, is ETGVTQSPTHLIKTRGQQVTLRCSSQSGHNTVSWYQQALGQGPQFIFQYYREEENGRGNFPPRFSGLQFPNYSSELNVNALELDDSALYLCASSPTKGARYEQYFGPGTRLTVT.